This entry lists 11 T cell receptor beta chains sequenced from one sample in a study of cytomegalovirus exposure and HLA in healthy donors. Generated by immunoSEQ multiplex PCR, the TCRdb table keeps only in-frame clones and is missing some. This table has 150,000 to 200,000 clones, 75% to 90% appearing once. The sequenced sample consisted of PBMCs. The receptor source for this set is a man between 18 and 35 years old in good health and CMV-seropositive.

This chain joins TRBV5-1 and TRBJ2-7; 12 bases are a match to TRBD2. The trim removed 4 bases at V and 2 bases at J, leaving 10 bases unmatched. Germline V CDR1 and CDR2: SGHRS, YFSETQ. There are 17 residues in the CDR3. CDR3 protein: CASSPLTSGSATYEQYF. Here the CDR3 DNA reads TGCGCCAGCAGCCCCTTGACTAGCGGGAGCGCTACCTACGAGCAGTACTTC.

This chain links TRBV27 with TRBJ1-2, with 11 nucleotides matching TRBD1. Germline V gene lookup returns CDR1 MNHEY and CDR2 SMNVEV (reference sequence). The CDR3 is 15 residues long. With 6 bases clipped from V and 4 bases from J, the junction kept 7 bases outside the gene matches. This CDR3 reads CASSTRTGGSYGYTF. The CDR3 DNA sequence: TGTGCCAGCAGCACCCGGACAGGGGGCAGCTATGGCTACACCTTC.

DNA of the CDR3: TGTGCCTGGAGTGTAAAGGGGCGGGGTAGCACAGATACGCAGTATTTT. This codes for CAWSVKGRGSTDTQYF. V usage is TRBV30 and J usage is TRBJ2-3; TRBD2 might be the D (6 bases). Trimming stripped 0 bases from V and 0 bases from J, with 13 bases between. The CDR3 contains 16 residues. The V gene's germline CDR1 is GTSNPN and CDR2 SVGIG (reference sequence).

In this sample, this clone turned up once. The chain has TRBV19 and TRBJ1-1, with a possible D match to TRBD1 (6 bases). The CDR3 consists of 18 residues. Trimming removed 2 bases at V and 5 bases at J, with 24 bases between. The germline gives CDR1 LNHDA, CDR2 SQIVND (reference sequence). CDR3 nucleotide sequence: TGTGCCAGTAGTATAAGAGTCCCCCGGAGTCGGGGGGCAACTGAAGCTTTCTTT. Translation gives CASSIRVPRSRGATEAFF.

The V and J genes are TRBV2 and TRBJ2-5, with D possibly matching TRBD2 (6 bases). V lost 11 bases and J lost 0, with 25 bases in between. Germline lookup yields CDR1 SNHLY and CDR2 FYNNEI. The CDR3 is 17 residues long. CDR3 nucleotides: TGTGCCTCGAAGCGCGGGATAGTGAGGACGTACCAAGAGACCCAGTACTTC. As protein: CASKRGIVRTYQETQYF.

The J gene is TRBJ1-1, the V gene TRBV7-3; D ambiguous. This CDR3 has 13 residues. From germline, CDR1 is SGHTA and CDR2 FQGTGA. The ends were cut back, 5 bases at V and 7 bases at J, with 14 bases in the middle. The CDR3 here is CASSPDGLLEAFF. CDR3 DNA sequence: TGTGCCAGCAGCCCAGATGGGCTCCTTGAAGCTTTCTTT.

This clone has more than one count but fewer than ten. The gene calls are TRBV28 and TRBJ1-2; 11 nucleotides line up with TRBD1. Germline V gives CDR1 MDHEN, CDR2 SYDVKM. J lost 7 bases, V lost 6 bases, and 10 bases had no gene match. This CDR3 contains 15 residues. CDR3 loop: CASSVGQGATSGYTF. CDR3 coding DNA: TGTGCCAGCAGCGTCGGACAGGGGGCAACGAGTGGCTACACCTTC.

The genes are TRBV11-2 and TRBJ2-7; TRBD2 agrees at 8 bases. Germline CDR1 is SGHAT and CDR2 is FQNNGV. J was trimmed by 7 bases and V by 0 bases; bases with no gene match: 2. The CDR3 is made up of 13 amino acids. As DNA, the CDR3 is TGTGCCAGCAGCTTAGAACGACTAGCGGAGCAGTACTTC. Its protein is CASSLERLAEQYF.

The genes are TRBV6-5 and TRBJ1-5, with no clear D. The CDR3 length is 13 residues. V lost 8 bases and J 0 bases, leaving 8 bases between the germline ends. From germline, CDR1 is MNHEY and CDR2 SVGAGI. The CDR3 sequence: CASGLYSNQPQHF. The CDR3 region has the DNA TGTGCCAGCGGCCTTTATAGCAATCAGCCCCAGCATTTT.

This clone has more than one count but fewer than ten. V usage is TRBV5-1 and J usage is TRBJ2-7; 12 positions agree with TRBD1. This CDR3 has 15 amino acids. Germline V gives CDR1 SGHRS, CDR2 YFSETQ. Losses at the gene ends were 0 bases for V and 9 bases for J; bases not matched to a gene: 7. This CDR3 is CASSLAGTGGEGQYF. CDR3 nucleotides: TGCGCCAGCAGCTTGGCCGGGACAGGGGGCGAGGGGCAGTACTTC.

The gene calls are TRBV28 and TRBJ1-5; 7 bases agree with TRBD1. The CDR3 is made up of 14 amino acids. Germline CDR1 is MDHEN and CDR2 is SYDVKM. Trimming at V came to 5 bases and at J to 4 bases, leaving 5 bases not matched to a gene. CDR3 sequence: CASSRDSENQPQHF. The CDR3 coding sequence is TGTGCCAGCAGTCGGGACAGCGAAAATCAGCCCCAGCATTTT.